The clone carrying this T cell receptor (beta chain) was picked up a small number of times. No treatment had been given to any patient before thyroid surgery. Per the original data handling: Clinicopathological groups supplied CDR3 differences that were used to build a distant-metastasis classifier for papillary thyroid cancer. MiXCR re-clonotyped the PCR reads for TCRdb. These V and J calls rely on TCRdb rather than the paper's analysis. Of roughly 13,000 clones listed, roughly 30% are singletons. The CDR3 runs 15 residues. Germline V lookup: CDR1 DFQATT, CDR2 SNEGSKA (reference sequence). V was cut by 8 bases and J by 9 bases, with 23 bases left in between. This entry belongs to a study of metastatic and nonmetastatic thyroid tumors. Study overall: Samples came from malignant and benign thyroid patients, and repertoires were compared across blood and tumor or nodule tissue.

This TCR derives from a female donor with papillary thyroid cancer or a benign thyroid nodule (not recorded which). Some clones in this sample may be carry-over from other donors' samples. The sequenced material came from tumor tissue. This sequence joins TRBV20-1 and TRBJ1-6; the D gene is possibly TRBD1 (6 bases). The CDR3 nucleotides read TGCAGTTCCCCAAAGGTACAGGGAGGGTTTTCACCCCTCCACTTT. Translated, it gives CSSPKVQGGFSPLHF.